The entry below gives a single T cell receptor (beta chain) sequence along with its context. This sample was taken from a study of CD8 T cells in Susac syndrome. Isolation of CD8+ and CD4+ T cells was performed negatively, whereas enrichment of TEMRA cells was done by FACS. Germline values: CDR1 DFQATT, CDR2 SNEGSKA (reference sequence). V was clipped by 0 bases and J by 6 bases, with 17 bases between them. The CDR3 has 15 residues. Random hexamers were used to reverse transcribe the RNA input (roughly 0.5 to 1 ug). Coverage of TCR beta CDR3 amplification by immunoSEQ multiplex PCR extended to 54 Vbeta and 13 Jbeta. One entry per CDR3 protein results from TCRdb running MiXCR on the immunoSEQ multiplex PCR reads. Among some 200,000 distinct CDR3 sequences listed, roughly 95% were seen once.

The sample taken for sequencing was CD4+ T cells from PBMCs. This rearrangement joins TRBV20-1 to TRBJ1-1; D gene ambiguous. This receptor was obtained from a human donor with Susac syndrome. CDR3 DNA: TGCAGTGCTAGAGATCTGAGGGTAGGCGTCCCTGAAGCTTTCTTT. Residues: CSARDLRVGVPEAFF.